This T cell receptor (beta chain) came from a study of Ad26.COV2.S vaccination and SARS-CoV-2 variants. On the study more broadly: Sample donor was a member of the COV1001 Ad26.COV2.S trial arm. The study, taken as a whole, reports: After vaccination, substantial breadth of spike-specific CD8+ and CD4+ responses was reported.

Profiling relied on immunoSEQ multiplex PCR, and the TCRdb table lists in-frame clones only, not all of them. The sample lists some 370,000 clones, around 82% occurring once. The CDR3 extends over 16 amino acids. Per germline, CDR1 SGDLS and CDR2 YYNGEE. Deletions cut 4 bases from V and 3 bases from J, with 17 bases between. Points on this clone: Its antigen is currently unknown.

The treatment here: 15 to 20 received Ad26.COV2.S at low or high dose, single or two shots; about 5 received placebo; per-sample allocation not given. Day 63 after the first vaccine or placebo injection was the time point for sampling. The sequences come from peripheral blood, collected in a trial of Ad26.COV2.S vaccine versus placebo. The rearrangement uses TRBV9 and TRBJ1-5; D is perhaps TRBD1 (6 bases). This clonotype originated in a person aged 18 to 59 who received the Ad26.COV2.S COVID-19 vaccine or a placebo. CDR3 sequence reads: CASSPGQTVTNQPQHF. CDR3 bases: TGTGCCAGCAGCCCAGGACAGACTGTAACCAATCAGCCCCAGCATTTT.